The TCR beta chain under discussion was sequenced for a study of blood T cell repertoires in COVID-19. Looking at the study overall: Acute-phase and convalescent COVID-19 samples originated in the United States, Italy and Spain.

Authors' data handling: The authors estimated nucleated cell counts from reference gene primer amplification. The repertoire was sequenced with immunoSEQ multiplex PCR; TCRdb's copy has only in-frame clones and lacks some. The DNA was the basis for D and trimming; V, J and clone size are from that table. The sample includes roughly 30,000 clones, around 86% seen only once; the top ten take roughly 12%. J lost 5 bases, V lost 4 bases, and 4 bases had no gene match. Germline V lookup: CDR1 MNHEY, CDR2 SVGAGI. The CDR3 consists of 15 residues. Sequencing used peripheral blood. This clonotype was sampled from a human donor in a cohort sampled during active COVID-19. The donor label of this sample is uncertain. This chain joins TRBV6-5 and TRBJ1-5; 11 nucleotides agree with TRBD1. The CDR3 DNA reads as TGTGCCAGCAGTTGGGGGACAGGGGGGTATCAGCCCCAGCATTTT. Protein sequence: CASSWGTGGYQPQHF.